These T cell receptor beta chains were read from a single sample in a study of cytomegalovirus exposure and HLA in healthy donors. Using immunoSEQ multiplex PCR, the repertoire was profiled, and TCRdb retains in-frame clones only, with some absent. This sample has roughly 120,000 clones; 67% occur once, and the top ten carry roughly 8.7%. The sequenced material came from PBMCs. All receptors derive from a man younger than 35 in good health and CMV-seropositive. Both conserved end residues are part of each CDR3. The D gene is left open where the match is weak. For some rows the clone size is stated as once, few or many, or as a class when expanded; others skip it.

TRBD2	-	TRBV6-5	TRBJ2-1	TGTGCCAGCAGGGCTAGCGGGGGTTACAATGAGCAGTTCTTC	CASRASGGYNEQFF
TRBD2	-	TRBV2	TRBJ2-1	TGTGCCAGCAGGGGGCTTGGGACTAGGGGGACCTACAATGAGCAGTTCTTC	CASRGLGTRGTYNEQFF
-	-	TRBV2	TRBJ2-7	TGTGCCAGCAATGGAGGGTTATACGAGCGGCAGTACTTC	CASNGGLYERQYF
-	few	TRBV6-5	TRBJ2-2	TGTGCCAGCAGTGCATCTAGGTCCGGGGAGCTGTTTTTT	CASSASRSGELFF
-	-	TRBV27	TRBJ2-2	TGTGCCAGCAGTTTTGGAGTTTGGGGGGAGCTGTTTTTT	CASSFGVWGELFF
TRBD1	-	TRBV28	TRBJ1-1	TGTGCCAGCAGTTCCGCCGGGACAGGGGGCGTCGGAGCTTTCTTT	CASSSAGTGGVGAFF
-	once	TRBV7-9	TRBJ2-5	TGTGCCAGCAGCTTAACCCCAACGGGAGCCGGTCAGACCCAGTACTTC	CASSLTPTGAGQTQYF
TRBD2	few	TRBV11-2	TRBJ2-3	TGTGCCAGCAGCTCGACTAGCGGGGAGGCCCTGCACAGATACGGCTTT	CASSSTSGEALHRYGF
TRBD2	-	TRBV7-2	TRBJ2-7	TGTGCCAGCAGCTTAGATTCTAGCGGGGGGTACGAGCAGTACTTC	CASSLDSSGGYEQYF
-	few	TRBV7-9	TRBJ2-2	TGTGCCAGCAGCTTAAAGGGAGAGGTTAGCGCCGGGGAGCTGTTTTTT	CASSLKGEVSAGELFF
TRBD1	-	TRBV2	TRBJ1-1	TGTGCCAGCATCAAAAGAAATACAGGGGCGAGTGAGAACACTGAAGCTTTCTTT	CASIKRNTGASENTEAFF
-	-	TRBV14	TRBJ2-3	TGTGCCAGCAGCCGATCCGGGTTCACAGATACGCAGTATTTT	CASSRSGFTDTQYF
-	-	TRBV7-2	TRBJ1-5	TGTGCCAGCAGCTCGGTTTCTAGCAATCAGCCCCAGCATTTT	CASSSVSSNQPQHF
TRBD1	once	TRBV11-2	TRBJ2-7	TGTGCCAGCAGCTCACTGACAGGGCGGACTGTTGCCTACGAGCAGTACTTC	CASSSLTGRTVAYEQYF
-	-	TRBV29-1	TRBJ2-2	TGCAGCGTGCGGACAGCGAACACCGGGGAGCTGTTTTTT	CSVRTANTGELFF
-	-	TRBV7-9	TRBJ1-6	TGTGCCAGCAGCCTGCCGGGGGATTCACCCCTCCACTTT	CASSLPGDSPLHF
-	-	TRBV6-5	TRBJ2-3	TGTGCCAGCAGTTACTCGAGCCCGGGGAGCACAGATACGCAGTATTTT	CASSYSSPGSTDTQYF
TRBD1	-	TRBV30	TRBJ1-2	TGTGCCTGGAGATCGGACAGGGCATTGAGGGGCTACACCTTC	CAWRSDRALRGYTF
-	few	TRBV5-1	TRBJ1-4	TGCGCCAGCAGCTTGGTACCGGGTAACGAAAAACTGTTTTTT	CASSLVPGNEKLFF
TRBD2	-	TRBV27	TRBJ2-3	TGTGCCAGCAGTTTCCGGACTAGCGGGGTTTCAGATACGCAGTATTTT	CASSFRTSGVSDTQYF
-	few	TRBV30	TRBJ1-5	TGTGCCTGGAGTTCCCGGGACTTTTATCAGCCCCAGCATTTT	CAWSSRDFYQPQHF
-	few	TRBV27	TRBJ1-1	TGTGCCAGCAGTTTGTGGGGGGGGGAGACTGAAGCTTTCTTT	CASSLWGGETEAFF
-	-	TRBV10-2	TRBJ1-1	TGCGCCAGCAATAACAGGGCTGCTGAAGCTTTCTTT	CASNNRAAEAFF
TRBD2	-	TRBV15	TRBJ2-2	TGTGCCACCAGCAGATGGACTAGCGGGGGGGACACCGGGGAGCTGTTTTTT	CATSRWTSGGDTGELFF
-	-	TRBV27	TRBJ1-5	TGTGCCAGCAGTTGGAGTGGGAATCAGCCCCAGCATTTT	CASSWSGNQPQHF
-	few	TRBV7-6	TRBJ1-5	TGTGCCAGCAGCTTTCTTTCGGTGACTGGTCGCGATCAGCCCCAGCATTTT	CASSFLSVTGRDQPQHF
-	-	TRBV25-1	TRBJ1-6	TGTGCCAGCAGTGACCCGTCCTCGGGGGAATCGGGGAATTCACCCCTCCACTTT	CASSDPSSGESGNSPLHF
-	-	TRBV19	TRBJ1-1	TGTGCCAGTAGTGCCTCAGGATATAACACTGAAGCTTTCTTT	CASSASGYNTEAFF
TRBD1	-	TRBV7-9	TRBJ1-6	TGTGCCAGCAGCTTAGGTTCCGGGACAGGGGGTCTCTCACCCCTCCACTTT	CASSLGSGTGGLSPLHF
TRBD1	-	TRBV2	TRBJ1-2	TGTGCCAGCAGTGAATCGCCCGGGACAGCTAGCTATGGCTACACCTTC	CASSESPGTASYGYTF
-	-	TRBV9	TRBJ2-1	TGTGCCAGCAGCGTAGGCACTACAGGGTACAATGAGCAGTTCTTC	CASSVGTTGYNEQFF
-	-	TRBV5-6	TRBJ2-2	TGTGCCAGCAGCCCCACTCCCACCGGGGAGCTGTTTTTT	CASSPTPTGELFF
-	-	TRBV7-6	TRBJ2-5	TGTGCCAGCAGACCACTGGACAGTTTACAAGAGACCCAGTACTTC	CASRPLDSLQETQYF
-	-	TRBV25-1	TRBJ2-1	TGTGCCACCGTCCACTACTACAATGAGCAGTTCTTC	CATVHYYNEQFF
TRBD2	few	TRBV2	TRBJ2-1	TGTGCCAGCAGTAAGACTAGCGGGGGGGCCTTTGGTATCTACAATGAGCAGTTCTTC	CASSKTSGGAFGIYNEQFF
TRBD2	-	TRBV11-3	TRBJ2-3	TGTGCCAGCAGCACAACTAGGCGGGGGGCGGTCCAGGATACGCAGTATTTT	CASSTTRRGAVQDTQYF
-	-	TRBV6-5	TRBJ2-1	TGTGCCAGCAGCAGGTCAATGGACTACAATGAGCAGTTCTTC	CASSRSMDYNEQFF
-	-	TRBV13	TRBJ1-5	TGTGCCAGCAGCTTGGGAGGGGGCAATCAGCCCCAGCATTTT	CASSLGGGNQPQHF
-	-	TRBV9	TRBJ2-5	TGTGCCAGCAGCGTAGGCCCCGACAGAGAGGAGACCCAGTACTTC	CASSVGPDREETQYF
-	-	TRBV4-1	TRBJ1-2	TGCGCCAGCAGCCAAGGTCCCCAGGACTATGGCTACACCTTC	CASSQGPQDYGYTF
-	-	TRBV14	TRBJ1-1	TGTGCCAGCAGCCAAGATATTCGGAGTGAAGCTTTCTTT	CASSQDIRSEAFF
TRBD2	-	TRBV10-2	TRBJ2-5	TGCGCCAGCAGTGCGGGGGGGGAAGAGACCCAGTACTTC	CASSAGGEETQYF
-	few	TRBV29-1	TRBJ1-6	TGCAGCGTTACCGTGGGGGCGGGTTCACCCCTCCACTTT	CSVTVGAGSPLHF
TRBD1	once	TRBV5-1	TRBJ1-2	TGCGCCAGCAGCTTGCGGCAGGGGGCGGGAGGCTACACCTTC	CASSLRQGAGGYTF